The 10 T cell receptor beta chains listed next were all sequenced from one sample in a study of molecular identifiers for immune sequencing clone quantification listed by TCRdb under 2018. Library preparation employed PCR. TCRdb names Illumina HiSeq 4000 as the instrument used. The public sequencing data were trimmed at Q25 with fastp and processed into clonotypes with MiXCR by TCRdb, which kept only in-frame beta chains. Rows with a matching CDR3 protein are joined into one entry that keeps the most common DNA and genes. The sample data list 300,000 to 400,000 distinct CDR3 sequences, and about a fifth of these were observed just once. Approximately 0.83% of the sample rests with the top ten. The sample comprised naive CD8+ T cells from blood, with Jurkat cell RNA spiked in. The meaning of the sample's cell subset or site label: FACS-sorted CD8+CD4-CCR7+CD45RA+ naive T cells. The receptors come from a human donor in good health. Some libraries in this study had Jurkat cell RNA spiked in.

As regards this clonotype: One base away lies a much larger clone, so this may be a sequencing read error. The rearrangement joins TRBV6-2 or TRBV6-3 to TRBJ1-1; D gene unclear. Germline-derived CDR1 and CDR2 are MNHEY and SVGEGT. The CDR3 sequence is 12 residues long. Trimming left V 2 bases short and J 6 bases short, with 7 bases between. The CDR3 sequence is CASSYPTAEAFF. The DNA of the CDR3 is TGTGCCAGCAGTTACCCGACCGCTGAAGCTTTCTTT.

Remarks on this clonotype: This may be a read error, as it is one base from a much larger clone. This rearrangement joins TRBV6-5 to TRBJ2-7; possible D gene TRBD2, 5 bases. Trimming cost V 10 bases and J 4 bases, with 17 bases left between them. The CDR3 sequence is 13 residues long. Per the germline V gene, CDR1 is MNHEY and CDR2 is SVGAGI. The CDR3 sequence: CATADWAEYEQYF. For the CDR3, the DNA is TGTGCCACCGCGGACTGGGCCGAGTACGAGCAGTACTTC.

This clonotype was seen repeatedly, ten times or more. This chain uses TRBV30 with TRBJ1-1; D gene ambiguous. Germline lookup yields CDR1 GTSNPN and CDR2 SVGIG (reference sequence). Trimming left V 0 bases short and J 6 bases short, with 11 bases between. The CDR3 runs to 13 residues. CDR3: CAWSVGQASEAFF. CDR3 DNA: TGTGCCTGGAGTGTCGGGCAGGCGTCTGAAGCTTTCTTT.

Ten or more counts support this clonotype. The chain employs TRBV6-1 and TRBJ2-7, with D maybe TRBD1 (5 bases). The CDR3 covers 12 residues. The ends were cut back, 5 bases at V and 3 bases at J, with 8 bases in the middle. Germline-derived CDR1 and CDR2 are MNHNS and SASEGT. CDR3 sequence: CASSPRGYEQYF. The CDR3 DNA reads as TGTGCCAGCAGTCCTAGGGGCTACGAGCAGTACTTC.

This clonotype was counted at least ten times. The chain uses TRBV9 and TRBJ1-3, with unresolved D. V gave up 0 bases and J gave up 8 bases, with 3 bases separating them. CDR3 size: 11 residues. Germline V lookup: CDR1 SGDLS, CDR2 YYNGEE. The CDR3 nucleotides are TGTGCCAGCAGCGTAGGGGACACCATATATTTT. Its protein product is CASSVGDTIYF.

As regards this clonotype: This may stem from a read error, because a much larger clone lies one nucleotide away. In this CDR3 the conserved last residue, phenylalanine or tryptophan, is missing, so a read error is likely. The chain joins TRBV29-1 to TRBJ1-1; D unresolved. The V gene's germline CDR1 is SQVTM and CDR2 ANQGSEA. This CDR3 contains 10 residues. Trimming cost V 3 bases and J 4 bases, with 3 bases left between them. The CDR3 spells CSVEGTEAFL. CDR3 nucleotides: TGCAGCGTTGAGGGCACTGAAGCTTTCCTT.

This clonotype was counted at least ten times. The V and J genes are TRBV7-2 and TRBJ2-7; D is uncertain. The germline V and J ends were trimmed by 5 bases and 2 bases, with 13 bases remaining between them. The CDR3 loop spans 14 amino acids. Germline-derived CDR1 and CDR2 are SGHTA and FQGNSA. CDR3: CASSLRPETYEQYF. In DNA form, the CDR3 reads TGTGCCAGCAGCCTGAGACCGGAGACCTACGAGCAGTACTTC.

CDR3 DNA: TGTGCCAGCAGCCGCGCTAGCGGGAGTTTGACAGATACGCAGTATTTT. Protein sequence: CASSRASGSLTDTQYF. The V and J genes are TRBV4-2 and TRBJ2-3; TRBD2 aligns across 10 bases. CDR1 is LGHNA and CDR2 is YNFKEQ in the germline V gene. With V trimmed by 4 bases and J by 3 bases, 7 bases remained unmatched. This CDR3 region has 16 residues.

Of note for this clonotype: A much bigger clone sits one base away, suggesting this may be a read error. The rearrangement joins TRBV4-3 to TRBJ2-7; 11 bases fit TRBD2. This CDR3 contains 15 residues. Unmatched junction bases numbered 6, after V lost 2 bases and J lost 6 bases. The V gene's germline CDR1 is LGHNA and CDR2 YSLEER. The CDR3 is CASSQSSSGGCEQYF. CDR3 coding DNA: TGCGCCAGCAGCCAAAGCTCTAGCGGGGGGTGCGAGCAGTACTTC.

A word on this clonotype: A much larger clone is a single base away; this may be a read error. The V call is TRBV9, the J call TRBJ2-6; D ambiguous. Germline-derived CDR1 and CDR2 are SGDLS and YYNGEE. Trimming pared 1 base from V and 0 bases from J, leaving 8 bases between. This CDR3 region has 16 residues. This chain's CDR3 is CASSVYSTSGANVLTF. DNA for the CDR3: TGTGCCAGCAGCGTATATAGCACCTCTGGGGCCAACGTCCTGACTTTC.